The 16 T cell receptor beta chains below all came from one sample that was sequenced in a study of T cell changes during pregnancy in multiple sclerosis. The data were produced by immunoSEQ multiplex PCR, yet TCRdb's version contains in-frame clones alone and is incomplete. The sample has tens of thousands of clones, about 94% seen once. Source: CD4+ T cells from peripheral blood mononuclear cells, taken in the second trimester of pregnancy. The receptors stem from a female donor with multiple sclerosis, enrolled in a pregnancy study.

The chain uses TRBV4-1 and TRBJ2-3; D ambiguous. Germline CDR1 reads MGHRA; CDR2 reads YSYEKL. This CDR3 region has 14 residues. The germline V and J ends were trimmed by 1 base and 5 bases, with 10 bases remaining between them. In DNA, the CDR3 is TGCGCCAGCAGCCAAGTCGGAGCGTTAGATACGCAGTATTTT. Its translation: CASSQVGALDTQYF.

The chain combines TRBV29-1 with TRBJ1-5; 10 bases are a match to TRBD1. From germline, CDR1 is SQVTM and CDR2 ANQGSEA. Trimming at V came to 4 bases and at J to 4 bases, leaving 4 bases not matched to a gene. The CDR3 spans 14 residues. CDR3 loop: CSVGQGAGNQPQHF. DNA for the CDR3: TGCAGCGTTGGACAGGGGGCTGGTAATCAGCCCCAGCATTTT.

The V and J genes are TRBV28 and TRBJ2-2, with a possible D match to TRBD1 (6 bases). This CDR3 has 15 amino acids. Trimming removed 3 bases at V and 7 bases at J, with 15 bases between. Germline assignment: CDR1 MDHEN and CDR2 SYDVKM. In nucleotides, the CDR3 is TGTGCCAGCAGTTTGCCTGGACAGAACTTCGGGGAGCTGTTTTTT. Its translation: CASSLPGQNFGELFF. Variable domain in full (rest from reference TRBV28 and TRBJ2-2): DVKVTQSSRYLVKRTGEKVFLECVQDMDHENMFWYRQDPGLGLRLIYFSYDVKMKEKGDIPEGYSVSREKKERFSLILESASTNQTSMYLCASSLPGQNFGELFFGEGSRLTVL.

V is TRBV2 and J is TRBJ2-1; 8 bases are a match to TRBD2. From germline, CDR1 is SNHLY and CDR2 FYNNEI. CDR3 size: 14 residues. V lost 7 bases and J lost 9; bases outside the gene matches: 11. The CDR3 loop reads CASTRTSTIGEQFF. The CDR3 coding sequence is TGTGCCAGCACCCGGACTAGCACCATCGGTGAGCAGTTCTTC.

The V call is TRBV4-1, the J call TRBJ1-5; 8 bases line up with TRBD1. Trimming at V came to 4 bases and at J to 3 bases, leaving 5 bases not matched to a gene. CDR3 length: 15 residues. Germline V lookup: CDR1 MGHRA, CDR2 YSYEKL. The CDR3 DNA sequence: TGCGCCAGCAGCCCGGACAGGGCTCACAATCAGCCCCAGCATTTT. This sequence encodes CASSPDRAHNQPQHF.

The chain's CDR3 is CASEQGKNIQYF. Written as DNA, the CDR3 is TGTGCCAGTGAACAGGGGAAAAACATTCAGTACTTC. The chain combines TRBV28 with TRBJ2-4, with 7 bases matching TRBD1. Germline lookup yields CDR1 MDHEN and CDR2 SYDVKM. V gave up 9 bases and J gave up 4 bases; unmatched junction bases: 3. The CDR3 covers 12 residues.

This clone was counted a single time. The gene calls are TRBV19 and TRBJ1-2; 7 bases agree with TRBD1. The trim removed 4 bases at V and 8 bases at J, leaving 7 bases unmatched. The germline CDR1 and CDR2 sequences are LNHDA and SQIVND (reference sequence). CDR3 length equals 13 residues. In DNA, the CDR3 is TGTGCCAGTAGTACCTTGCGACAGGGCGGCTACACCTTC. As protein: CASSTLRQGGYTF.

V is TRBV15 and J is TRBJ1-2; maybe TRBD1 (5 bases). CDR3 length: 12 amino acids. Trimming left V 6 bases short and J 5 bases short, with 10 bases between. In germline, CDR1 is LNHNV, CDR2 YYDKDF (reference sequence). CDR3 DNA: TGTGCCACCAGTCAGGGCAATTATGGCTACACCTTC. The encoded protein is CATSQGNYGYTF.

The V and J genes are TRBV28 and TRBJ1-5, with a possible D match to TRBD1 (5 bases). The CDR3 length is 19 residues. In germline, CDR1 is MDHEN, CDR2 SYDVKM. Trimming took off 6 bases at V and 2 bases at J, with 26 bases between the two ends. The CDR3 loop reads CASSDSGRGTRLGNQPQHF. The CDR3 DNA follows: TGTGCCAGCAGCGATTCTGGCCGGGGGACTCGCTTAGGCAATCAGCCCCAGCATTTT.

This rearrangement joins TRBV10-3 to TRBJ2-3, with 12 bases that match TRBD2. After removal of 3 bases from V and 6 bases from J, the junction contained 4 bases not matched to a gene. The germline V gene encodes CDR1 ENHRY and CDR2 SYGVKD. The CDR3 has 15 amino acids. The CDR3 sequence is CAISETSGRPDTQYF. The CDR3 nucleotides are TGTGCCATCAGTGAAACTAGCGGGAGGCCTGATACGCAGTATTTT.

This clone was seen just once. The rearrangement uses TRBV27 and TRBJ2-1, with 14 bases identical to TRBD2. CDR3 length: 18 residues. V lost 3 bases and J lost 4; bases outside the gene matches: 8. The V gene's germline CDR1 is MNHEY and CDR2 SMNVEV (reference sequence). CDR3 in amino acids: CASSFRTSGGWIYNEQFF. Written as DNA, the CDR3 is TGTGCCAGCAGTTTTAGGACTAGCGGGGGGTGGATTTACAATGAGCAGTTCTTC.

The gene calls are TRBV4-2 and TRBJ2-6; D is possibly TRBD1 (5 bases). Germline assignment: CDR1 LGHNA and CDR2 YNFKEQ. This CDR3 contains 16 residues. Trimming cost V 0 bases and J 0 bases, with 6 bases left between them. The CDR3: CASSQETGSGANVLTF. DNA of the CDR3: TGTGCCAGCAGCCAAGAAACAGGCTCTGGGGCCAACGTCCTGACTTTC.

V usage is TRBV19 and J usage is TRBJ2-1, with D possibly TRBD2 on 5 matching bases. CDR1 LNHDA and CDR2 SQIVND come from the germline V gene (reference sequence). The CDR3 runs to 14 residues. The germline V and J ends were trimmed by 8 bases and 2 bases, with 13 bases remaining between them. The CDR3 is CASRRGPAYNEQFF. Written as DNA, the CDR3 is TGTGCCAGTCGGAGAGGGCCTGCCTACAATGAGCAGTTCTTC.

This clone was detected only once. J is TRBJ2-5 and V is TRBV11-2, with 10 bases matching TRBD2. V lost 5 bases, J lost 5 bases, and 5 bases stayed unmatched. The CDR3 is 14 residues long. Germline V gives CDR1 SGHAT, CDR2 FQNNGV. The CDR3 bases are TGTGCCAGCAGCGCATCGGGACTAGCGGAGACCCAGTACTTC. The encoded protein is CASSASGLAETQYF.

This sequence joins TRBV9 and TRBJ1-3, with D possibly being TRBD1 (5 bases). Germline CDR1 reads SGDLS; CDR2 reads YYNGEE. V gave up 4 bases and J gave up 3 bases, with 20 bases separating them. This CDR3 is built from 17 residues. CDR3 sequence reads: CASSIRGDSWDGNTIYF. In nucleotides, the CDR3 is TGTGCCAGCAGCATACGGGGGGACTCCTGGGATGGAAACACCATATATTTT.

The chain links TRBV19 to TRBJ1-1, with 10 nucleotides matching TRBD1. The CDR3 has 14 amino acids. The V segment lost 6 bases and the J segment 7 bases; nucleotides outside the gene matches: 8. Germline values: CDR1 LNHDA, CDR2 SQIVND (reference sequence). This chain's CDR3 is CASRPQTGGLEAFF. CDR3 nucleotides: TGTGCCAGTAGACCTCAGACAGGGGGCCTTGAAGCTTTCTTT.